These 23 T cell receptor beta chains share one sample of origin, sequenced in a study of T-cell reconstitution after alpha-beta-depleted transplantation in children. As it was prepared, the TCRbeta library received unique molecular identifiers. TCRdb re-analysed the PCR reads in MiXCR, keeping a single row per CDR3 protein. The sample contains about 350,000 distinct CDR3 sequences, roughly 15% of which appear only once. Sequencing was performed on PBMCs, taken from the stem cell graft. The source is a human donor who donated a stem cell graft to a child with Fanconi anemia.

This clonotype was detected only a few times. The CDR3 loop reads CASSFWDREDGYTF. For the CDR3, the DNA is TGCGCCAGCAGCTTCTGGGACAGGGAGGATGGCTACACCTTC. The J gene is TRBJ1-2, the V gene TRBV5-1, with TRBD1 matching 9 bases. CDR3 length: 14 amino acids. CDR1 is SGHRS, CDR2 YFSETQ, per germline. Trimming took 2 bases from V and 6 from J; bases not matched to a gene: 5.

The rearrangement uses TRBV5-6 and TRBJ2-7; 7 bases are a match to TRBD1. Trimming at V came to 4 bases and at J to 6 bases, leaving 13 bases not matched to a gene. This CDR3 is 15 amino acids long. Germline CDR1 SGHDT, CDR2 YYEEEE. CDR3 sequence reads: CASSRDRVRFSEQYV. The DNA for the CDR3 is TGTGCCAGCAGCCGCGACAGGGTCCGTTTTAGCGAGCAGTACGTC.

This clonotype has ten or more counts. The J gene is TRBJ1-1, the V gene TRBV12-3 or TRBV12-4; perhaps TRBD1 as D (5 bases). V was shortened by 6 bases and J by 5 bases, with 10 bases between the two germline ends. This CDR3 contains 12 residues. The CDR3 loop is CASSAGRTEAFF. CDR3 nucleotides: TGTGCCAGCAGCGCAGGGAGAACTGAAGCTTTCTTT.

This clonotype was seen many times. CDR3 loop: CASSLPGGQAGELFF. CDR3 DNA: TGTGCCAGCAGCTTACCGGGGGGGCAGGCCGGGGAGCTGTTTTTT. The chain employs TRBV7-2 and TRBJ2-2; 8 bases match TRBD2. The germline V gene has CDR1 SGHTA and CDR2 FQGNSA. Trimming at V came to 2 bases and at J to 6 bases, leaving 5 bases not matched to a gene. The CDR3 totals 15 residues.

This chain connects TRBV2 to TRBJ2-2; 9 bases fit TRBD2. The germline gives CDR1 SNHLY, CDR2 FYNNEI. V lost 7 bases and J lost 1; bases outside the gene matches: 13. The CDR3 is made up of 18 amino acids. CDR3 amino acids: CASIGERRGGVNTGELFF. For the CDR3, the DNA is TGTGCCAGCATCGGAGAGAGGCGGGGGGGGGTGAACACCGGGGAGCTGTTTTTT.

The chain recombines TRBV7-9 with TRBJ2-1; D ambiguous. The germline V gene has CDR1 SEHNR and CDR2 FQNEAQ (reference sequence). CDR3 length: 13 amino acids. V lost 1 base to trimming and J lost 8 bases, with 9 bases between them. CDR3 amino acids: CASSLGPQDEQFF. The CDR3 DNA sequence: TGTGCCAGCAGCTTAGGCCCACAAGATGAGCAGTTCTTC.

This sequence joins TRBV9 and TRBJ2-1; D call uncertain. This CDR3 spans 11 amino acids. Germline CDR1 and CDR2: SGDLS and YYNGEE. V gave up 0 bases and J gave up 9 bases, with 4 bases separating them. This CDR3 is CASSVGPEQFF. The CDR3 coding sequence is TGTGCCAGCAGCGTAGGTCCTGAGCAGTTCTTC.

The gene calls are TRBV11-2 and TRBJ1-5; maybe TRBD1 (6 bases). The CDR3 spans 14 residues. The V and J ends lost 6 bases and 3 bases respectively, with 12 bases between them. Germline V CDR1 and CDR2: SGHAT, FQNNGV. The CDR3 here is CASRAQGDNQPQHF. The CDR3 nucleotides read TGTGCCAGCAGGGCACAGGGTGACAATCAGCCCCAGCATTTT.

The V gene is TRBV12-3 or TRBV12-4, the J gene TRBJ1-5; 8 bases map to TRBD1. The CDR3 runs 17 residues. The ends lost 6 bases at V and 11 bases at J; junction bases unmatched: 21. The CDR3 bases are TGTGCCAGCAGCGCCCCGATGCTACAGGGGGGTGCCGAGTCCCAGCATTTT. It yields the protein CASSAPMLQGGAESQHF.

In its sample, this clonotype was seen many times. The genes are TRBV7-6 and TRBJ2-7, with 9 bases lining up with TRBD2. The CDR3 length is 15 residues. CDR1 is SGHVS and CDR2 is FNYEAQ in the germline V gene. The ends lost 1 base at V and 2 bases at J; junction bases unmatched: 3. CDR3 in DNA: TGTGCCAGCAGCTTAGATGCTAGCGGGGCCTACGAGCAGTACTTC. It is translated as CASSLDASGAYEQYF.

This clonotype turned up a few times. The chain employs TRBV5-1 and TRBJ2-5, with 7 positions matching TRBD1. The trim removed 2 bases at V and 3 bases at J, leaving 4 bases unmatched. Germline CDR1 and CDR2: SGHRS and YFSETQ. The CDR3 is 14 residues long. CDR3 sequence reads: CASSFSGQKETQYF. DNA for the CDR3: TGCGCCAGCAGCTTCTCGGGACAGAAAGAGACCCAGTACTTC.

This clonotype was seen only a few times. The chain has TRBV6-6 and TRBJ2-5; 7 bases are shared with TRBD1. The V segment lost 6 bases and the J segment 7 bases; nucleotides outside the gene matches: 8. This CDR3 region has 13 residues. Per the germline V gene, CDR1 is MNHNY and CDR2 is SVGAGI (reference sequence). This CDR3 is CASSPGTEGTQYF. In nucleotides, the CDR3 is TGTGCCAGCAGCCCGGGGACAGAGGGGACCCAGTACTTC.

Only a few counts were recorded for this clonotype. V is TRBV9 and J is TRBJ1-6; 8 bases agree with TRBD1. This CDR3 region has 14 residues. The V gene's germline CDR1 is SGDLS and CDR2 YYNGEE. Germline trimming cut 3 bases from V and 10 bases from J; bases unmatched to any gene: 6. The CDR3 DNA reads TGTGCCAGCAGCGGGACAGGGAGTCTCTCACCCCTCCACTTT. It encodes CASSGTGSLSPLHF.

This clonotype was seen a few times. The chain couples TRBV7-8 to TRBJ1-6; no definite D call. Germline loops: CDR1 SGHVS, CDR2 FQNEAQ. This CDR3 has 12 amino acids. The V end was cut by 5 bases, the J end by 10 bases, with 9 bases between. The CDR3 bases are TGTGCCAGCAGCCCCGGCGGATCACCCCTCCACTTT. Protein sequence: CASSPGGSPLHF.

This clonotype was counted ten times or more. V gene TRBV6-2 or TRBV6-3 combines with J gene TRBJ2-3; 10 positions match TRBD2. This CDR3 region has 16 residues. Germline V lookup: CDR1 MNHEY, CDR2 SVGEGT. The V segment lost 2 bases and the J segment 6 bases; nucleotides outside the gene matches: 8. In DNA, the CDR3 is TGTGCCAGCAGTTACCCCCAGCTAGCGGGGGTGGATACGCAGTATTTT. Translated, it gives CASSYPQLAGVDTQYF.

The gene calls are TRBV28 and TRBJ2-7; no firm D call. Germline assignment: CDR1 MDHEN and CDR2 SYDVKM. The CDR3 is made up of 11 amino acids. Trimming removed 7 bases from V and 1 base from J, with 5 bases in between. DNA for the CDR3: TGTGCCAGCAAGGGTTCCTACGAGCAGTACGTC. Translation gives CASKGSYEQYV.

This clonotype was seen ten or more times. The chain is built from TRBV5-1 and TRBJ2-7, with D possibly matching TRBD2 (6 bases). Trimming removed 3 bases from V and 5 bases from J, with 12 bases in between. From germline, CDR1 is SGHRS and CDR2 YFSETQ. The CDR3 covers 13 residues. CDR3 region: CASSSEGRDEQYF. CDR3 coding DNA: TGCGCCAGCAGCTCGGAGGGGCGGGACGAGCAGTACTTC.

CDR3 bases: TGTGCCAGCAGCCAAGAAAGCGGGGGGGCTCTGGGGGCCAACGTCCTGACTTTC. This sequence encodes CASSQESGGALGANVLTF. This chain connects TRBV4-2 to TRBJ2-6; 10 nucleotides align to TRBD2. The CDR3 spans 18 residues. The germline V gene encodes CDR1 LGHNA and CDR2 YNFKEQ. The V segment lost 0 bases and the J segment 4 bases; nucleotides outside the gene matches: 6.

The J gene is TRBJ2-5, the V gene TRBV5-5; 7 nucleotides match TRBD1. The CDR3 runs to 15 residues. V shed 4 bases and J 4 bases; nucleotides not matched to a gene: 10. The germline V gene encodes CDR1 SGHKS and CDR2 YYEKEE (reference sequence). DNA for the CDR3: TGTGCCAGCAGCACCCCAGGGGGTCGGGCAGAGACCCAGTACTTC. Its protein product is CASSTPGGRAETQYF.

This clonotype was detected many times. The CDR3 bases are TGTGCCAGCAGTTTAAACGGGGGAACTAACTATGGCTACACCTTC. This translates into CASSLNGGTNYGYTF. The chain joins TRBV6-5 to TRBJ1-2, with D maybe TRBD1 (5 bases). V gave up 4 bases and J gave up 0 bases, with 12 bases separating them. The CDR3 covers 15 residues. CDR1 and CDR2 (germline): MNHEY, SVGAGI.

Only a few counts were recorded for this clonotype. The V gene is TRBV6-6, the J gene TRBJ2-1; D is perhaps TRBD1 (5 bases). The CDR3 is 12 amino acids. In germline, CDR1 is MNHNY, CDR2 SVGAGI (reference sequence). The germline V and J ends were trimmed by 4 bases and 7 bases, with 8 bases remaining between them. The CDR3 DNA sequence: TGTGCCAGCAGTTTCAGGGTAAATGAGCAGTTCTTC. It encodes CASSFRVNEQFF.

This CDR3 reads CASSQDGTLSTDTQYF. The CDR3 DNA reads as TGCGCCAGCAGCCAAGATGGCACACTAAGCACAGATACGCAGTATTTT. The J gene is TRBJ2-3, the V gene TRBV4-3; D remains unclear. V was clipped by 0 bases and J by 0 bases, with 10 bases between them. CDR1 and CDR2 (germline): LGHNA, YSLEER. This CDR3 comprises 16 residues.

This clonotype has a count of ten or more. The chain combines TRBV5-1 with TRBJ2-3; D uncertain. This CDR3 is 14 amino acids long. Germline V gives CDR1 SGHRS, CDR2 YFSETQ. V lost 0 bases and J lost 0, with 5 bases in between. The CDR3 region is CASSLADSTDTQYF. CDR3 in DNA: TGCGCCAGCAGCTTGGCCGACAGCACAGATACGCAGTATTTT.